This TCR beta chain was recorded in a study of control samples from healthy donors and cancer patients. Generated by immunoSEQ multiplex PCR, the TCRdb table keeps only in-frame clones and is missing some. The sample contains roughly 140,000 clones, around 86% of which appear only once. Trimming pared 5 bases from V and 6 bases from J, leaving 14 bases between. CDR3 length equals 13 residues. CDR1 SGHAT and CDR2 FQNNGV come from the germline V gene. This sequence originates from a man aged 25 to 40 in good health. V gene TRBV11-2 combines with J gene TRBJ2-7; D is perhaps TRBD2 (6 bases). Sequences were obtained from blood. The CDR3 nucleotides read TGTGCCAGCAGCCCCGGGACTTATTTCGAGCAGTACTTC. Amino acid sequence: CASSPGTYFEQYF.